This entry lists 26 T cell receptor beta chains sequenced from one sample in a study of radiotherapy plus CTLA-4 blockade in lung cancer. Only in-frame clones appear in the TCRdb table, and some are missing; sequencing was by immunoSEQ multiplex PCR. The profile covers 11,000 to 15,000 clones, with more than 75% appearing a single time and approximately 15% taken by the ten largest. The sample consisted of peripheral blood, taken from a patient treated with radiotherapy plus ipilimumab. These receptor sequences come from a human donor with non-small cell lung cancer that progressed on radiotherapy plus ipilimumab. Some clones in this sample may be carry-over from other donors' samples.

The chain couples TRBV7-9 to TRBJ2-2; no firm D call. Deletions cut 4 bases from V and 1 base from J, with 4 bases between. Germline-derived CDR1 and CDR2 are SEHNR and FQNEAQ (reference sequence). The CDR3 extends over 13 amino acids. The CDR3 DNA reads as TGTGCCAGCAGCTCCCTGAACACCGGGGAGCTGTTTTTT. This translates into CASSSLNTGELFF.

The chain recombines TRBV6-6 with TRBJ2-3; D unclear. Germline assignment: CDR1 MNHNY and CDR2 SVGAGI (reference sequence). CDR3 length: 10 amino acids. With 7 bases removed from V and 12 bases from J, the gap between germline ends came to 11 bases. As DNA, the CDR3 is TGTGCCAGCAATTATTGGCCACAGTATTTT. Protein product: CASNYWPQYF.

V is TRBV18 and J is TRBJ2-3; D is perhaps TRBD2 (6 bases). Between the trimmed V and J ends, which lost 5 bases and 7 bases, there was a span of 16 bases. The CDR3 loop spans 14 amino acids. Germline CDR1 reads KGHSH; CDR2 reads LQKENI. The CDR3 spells CASSNGGIGNTQYF. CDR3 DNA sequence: TGTGCCAGCTCAAACGGCGGGATCGGAAATACGCAGTATTTT.

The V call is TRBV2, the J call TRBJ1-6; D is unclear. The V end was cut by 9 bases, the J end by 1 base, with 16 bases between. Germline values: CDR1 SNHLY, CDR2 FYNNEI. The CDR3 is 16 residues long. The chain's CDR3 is CASLLVAGSYNSPLHF. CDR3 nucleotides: TGTGCCAGTCTATTGGTGGCGGGATCCTATAATTCACCCCTCCACTTT.

The CDR3 region has the DNA TGTGCCAGCAGCTTAGTGGAGGGAGGGGCATGGAATGAGCAGTTCTTC. As protein: CASSLVEGGAWNEQFF. This chain uses TRBV7-2 with TRBJ2-1; 7 nucleotides match TRBD2. The CDR3 has 16 amino acids. Per germline, CDR1 SGHTA and CDR2 FQGNSA. J gave up 7 bases and V 1 base, and 10 bases lay outside the gene matches. Looking up the rest from reference TRBV7-2 and TRBJ2-1 gives the full variable domain: GAGVSQSPSNKVTEKGKDVELRCDPISGHTALYWYRQSLGQGLEFLIYFQGNSAPDKSGLPSDRFSAERTGGSVSTLTIQRTQQEDSAVYLCASSLVEGGAWNEQFFGPGTRLTVL.

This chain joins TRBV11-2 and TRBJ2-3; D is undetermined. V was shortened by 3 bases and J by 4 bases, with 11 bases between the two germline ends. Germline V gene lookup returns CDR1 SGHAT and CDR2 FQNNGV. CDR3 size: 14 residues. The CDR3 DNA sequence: TGTGCCAGCAGCTTCGAAAGTGCGTCAGATACGCAGTATTTT. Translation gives CASSFESASDTQYF.

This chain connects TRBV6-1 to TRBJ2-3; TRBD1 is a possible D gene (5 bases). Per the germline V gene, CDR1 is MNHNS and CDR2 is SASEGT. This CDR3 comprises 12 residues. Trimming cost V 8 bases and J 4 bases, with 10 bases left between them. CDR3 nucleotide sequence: TGTGCCAGCCCCTCAGGGCCAGATACGCAGTATTTT. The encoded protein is CASPSGPDTQYF.

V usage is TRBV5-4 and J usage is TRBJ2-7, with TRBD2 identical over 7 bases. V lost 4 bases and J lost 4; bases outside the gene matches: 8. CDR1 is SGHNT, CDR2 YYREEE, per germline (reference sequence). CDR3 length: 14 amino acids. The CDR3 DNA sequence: TGTGCCAGCAGCCTGGGAGGGCCCTTATACGAGCAGTACTTC. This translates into CASSLGGPLYEQYF.

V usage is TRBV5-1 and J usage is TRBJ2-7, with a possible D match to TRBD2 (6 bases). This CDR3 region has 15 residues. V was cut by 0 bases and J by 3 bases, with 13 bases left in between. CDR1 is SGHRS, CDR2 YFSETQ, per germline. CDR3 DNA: TGCGCCAGCAGCTTGGGGGTAGCGGCTGACTACGAGCAGTACTTC. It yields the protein CASSLGVAADYEQYF.

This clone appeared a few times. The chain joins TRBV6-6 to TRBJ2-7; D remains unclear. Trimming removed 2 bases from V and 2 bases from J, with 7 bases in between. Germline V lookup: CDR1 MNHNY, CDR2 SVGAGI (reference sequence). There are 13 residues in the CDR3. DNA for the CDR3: TGTGCCAGCAGTTACGTTGAGACCTACGAGCAGTACTTC. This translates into CASSYVETYEQYF.

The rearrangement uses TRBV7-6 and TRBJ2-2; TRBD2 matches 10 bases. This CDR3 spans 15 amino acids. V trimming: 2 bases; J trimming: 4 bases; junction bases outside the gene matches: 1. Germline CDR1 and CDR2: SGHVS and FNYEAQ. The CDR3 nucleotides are TGTGCCAGCAGCTTAAGCGGGGGGGCCACCGGGGAGCTGTTTTTT. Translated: CASSLSGGATGELFF.

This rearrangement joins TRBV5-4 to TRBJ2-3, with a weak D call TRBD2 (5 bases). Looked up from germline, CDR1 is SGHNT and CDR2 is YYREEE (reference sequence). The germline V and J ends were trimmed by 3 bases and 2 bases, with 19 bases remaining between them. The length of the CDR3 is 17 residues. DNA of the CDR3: TGTGCCAGCAGCTGGACTCTGATTTCCCACTCCACAGATACGCAGTATTTT. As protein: CASSWTLISHSTDTQYF.

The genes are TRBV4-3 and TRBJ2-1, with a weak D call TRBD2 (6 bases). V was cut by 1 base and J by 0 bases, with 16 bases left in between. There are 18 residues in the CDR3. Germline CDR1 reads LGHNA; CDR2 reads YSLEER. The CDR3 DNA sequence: TGCGCCAGCAGCCAAGGTCCGCGGGACTGGACCTCCTACAATGAGCAGTTCTTC. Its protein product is CASSQGPRDWTSYNEQFF.

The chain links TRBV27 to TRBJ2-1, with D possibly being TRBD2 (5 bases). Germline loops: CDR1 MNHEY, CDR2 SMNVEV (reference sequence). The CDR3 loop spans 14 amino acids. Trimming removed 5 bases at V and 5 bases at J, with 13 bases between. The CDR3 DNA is TGTGCCAGCAGTCCGGGATTAGCCAACAATGAGCAGTTCTTC. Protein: CASSPGLANNEQFF.

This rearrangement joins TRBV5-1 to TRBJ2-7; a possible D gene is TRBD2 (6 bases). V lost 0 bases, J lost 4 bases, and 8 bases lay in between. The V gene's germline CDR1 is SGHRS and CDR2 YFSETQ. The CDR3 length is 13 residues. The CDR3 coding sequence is TGCGCCAGCAGCTTGGGGAGGGTATACGAGCAGTACTTC. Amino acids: CASSLGRVYEQYF.

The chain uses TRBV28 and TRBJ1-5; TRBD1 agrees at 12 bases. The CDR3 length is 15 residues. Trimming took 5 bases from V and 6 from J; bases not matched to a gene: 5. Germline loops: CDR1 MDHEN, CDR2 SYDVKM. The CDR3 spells CASSPGTGGSQPQHF. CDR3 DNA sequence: TGTGCCAGCAGTCCCGGGACAGGGGGCAGTCAGCCCCAGCATTTT.

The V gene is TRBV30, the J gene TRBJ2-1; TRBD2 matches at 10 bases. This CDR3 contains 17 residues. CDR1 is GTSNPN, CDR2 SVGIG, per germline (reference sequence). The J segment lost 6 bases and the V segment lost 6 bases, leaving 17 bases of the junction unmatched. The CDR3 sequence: CACQPRLLAGVRNEQFF. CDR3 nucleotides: TGTGCCTGCCAACCGCGCCTTCTAGCGGGAGTGCGCAATGAGCAGTTCTTC.

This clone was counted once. The CDR3 coding sequence is TGTGCCAGCAGCCCCGACTTACCATCGACAGATACGCAGTATTTT. Translated, it gives CASSPDLPSTDTQYF. V is TRBV7-9 and J is TRBJ2-3; D gene ambiguous. The CDR3 length is 15 residues. Trimming cost V 5 bases and J 3 bases, with 15 bases left between them. CDR1 is SEHNR and CDR2 is FQNEAQ in the germline V gene (reference sequence).

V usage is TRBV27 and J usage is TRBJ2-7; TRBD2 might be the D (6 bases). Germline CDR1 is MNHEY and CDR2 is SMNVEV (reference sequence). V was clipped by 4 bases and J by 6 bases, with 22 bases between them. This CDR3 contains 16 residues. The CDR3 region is CASSSLLGREGREQYF. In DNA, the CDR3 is TGTGCCAGCAGTTCCCTCCTCGGGCGGGAAGGGCGCGAGCAGTACTTC.

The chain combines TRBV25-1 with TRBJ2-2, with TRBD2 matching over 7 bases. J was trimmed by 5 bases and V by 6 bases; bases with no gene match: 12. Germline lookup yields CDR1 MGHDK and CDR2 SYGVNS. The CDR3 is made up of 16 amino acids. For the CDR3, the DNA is TGTGCCAGCAGACACAAAGGACTAGGAGGTACCGGGGAGCTGTTTTTT. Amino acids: CASRHKGLGGTGELFF.

DNA for the CDR3: TGTGCCAGCACCTCCTCCTACGAGCAGTACTTC. Translated: CASTSSYEQYF. The rearrangement joins TRBV6-9 to TRBJ2-5; D remains unclear. TRBJ2-7 matches the DNA end more closely, so the J call is doubtful. The CDR3 is made up of 11 amino acids. The V gene's germline CDR1 is MNHGY and CDR2 SVAAGI.

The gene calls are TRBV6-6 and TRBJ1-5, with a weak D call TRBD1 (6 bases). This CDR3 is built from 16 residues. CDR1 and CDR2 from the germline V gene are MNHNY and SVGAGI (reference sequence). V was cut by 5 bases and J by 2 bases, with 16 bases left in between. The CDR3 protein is CASSTSRGWGNQPQHF. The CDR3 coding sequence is TGTGCCAGCAGTACGTCCAGGGGATGGGGCAATCAGCCCCAGCATTTT.

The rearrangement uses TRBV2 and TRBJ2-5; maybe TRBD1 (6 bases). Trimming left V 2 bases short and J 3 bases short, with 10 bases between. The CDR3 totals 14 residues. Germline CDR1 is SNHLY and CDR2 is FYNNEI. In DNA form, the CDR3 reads TGTGCCAGCAGTGAACTTTACAGGGAAGAGACCCAGTACTTC. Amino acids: CASSELYREETQYF.

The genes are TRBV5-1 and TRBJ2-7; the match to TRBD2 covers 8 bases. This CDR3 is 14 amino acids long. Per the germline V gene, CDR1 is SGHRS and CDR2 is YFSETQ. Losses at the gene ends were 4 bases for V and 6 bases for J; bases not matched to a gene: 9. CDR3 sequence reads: CASSLVAGSSEQYF. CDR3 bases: TGCGCCAGCAGCCTCGTAGCGGGAAGCTCCGAGCAGTACTTC.

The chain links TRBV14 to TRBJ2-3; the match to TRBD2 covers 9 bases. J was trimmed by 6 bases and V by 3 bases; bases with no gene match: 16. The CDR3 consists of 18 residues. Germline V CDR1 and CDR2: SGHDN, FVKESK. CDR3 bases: TGTGCCAGCAGCCAGAGGCGCGGAGCGGGGGGCGCCGCTGATACGCAGTATTTT. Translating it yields CASSQRRGAGGAADTQYF.

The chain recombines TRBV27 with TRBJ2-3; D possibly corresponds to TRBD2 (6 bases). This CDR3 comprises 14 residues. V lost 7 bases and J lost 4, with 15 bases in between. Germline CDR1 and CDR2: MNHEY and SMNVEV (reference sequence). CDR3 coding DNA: TGTGCCAGCACGAGGGCCCGGGACTCAGATACGCAGTATTTT. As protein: CASTRARDSDTQYF.